This T cell receptor (beta chain) was sequenced for a study of metastatic and nonmetastatic thyroid tumors. Study context: Blood and tumor or nodule tissue repertoires from malignant and benign thyroid patients were compared. Study observations and caveats: In blood and tumor, TCR beta diversity was reportedly significantly higher in malignant thyroid tumors than in benign nodules.

The germline V gene encodes CDR1 LNHDA and CDR2 SQIVND (reference sequence). The CDR3 sequence is 14 residues long. This clone was picked up many times. Its antigen is undetermined. In the authors' methods: A classifier of distant metastasis in papillary thyroid cancer was built from CDR3 differences (across clinicopathological groups). TCRdb reprocessed the PCR reads via MiXCR. It is TCRdb's table, rather than the study itself, that gives the V and J calls and clone size. The sample consists of tens of thousands of clones, under 15% of them appearing once. Patients underwent thyroid surgery, and none had received any treatment before it.

This TCR derives from a female donor with papillary thyroid cancer or a benign thyroid nodule (not recorded which). Some clones in this sample may be carry-over from other donors' samples. V usage is TRBV19 and J usage is TRBJ1-5, with 10 bases lining up with TRBD1. Sequencing input: tumor tissue. CDR3 loop: CAGGTGDSNQPQHF. The DNA for the CDR3 is TGTGCAGGCGGGACAGGGGATAGCAATCAGCCCCAGCATTTT.